This T cell receptor (beta chain) was recovered during a study of siplizumab effects on memory and regulatory T cells. The protocol was immunoSEQ multiplex PCR, while the TCRdb copy is restricted to in-frame clones and leaves out a portion. Of about 91,000 clones in the sample, roughly 97% were seen once. Germline assignment: CDR1 LNHDA and CDR2 SQIVND (reference sequence). V shed 4 bases, J shed 6 bases, and the junction held 11 bases outside the gene matches. This CDR3 region has 16 residues. The V call is TRBV19, the J call TRBJ2-3, with 9 bases aligning to TRBD2. The TCR originated in a human donor in good health. Source material: naive CD4+ T cells sorted from blood. The CDR3 sequence: CASSTPQAGGKDTQYF. The CDR3 DNA is TGTGCCAGTAGTACCCCCCAAGCGGGGGGAAAGGATACGCAGTATTTT.